This T cell receptor (beta chain) was sequenced in a study of cytomegalovirus exposure and HLA in healthy donors. Trimming took off 4 bases at V and 1 base at J, with 13 bases between the two ends. There are 15 residues in the CDR3. Looked up from germline, CDR1 is LGHNA and CDR2 is YSLEER. PCR involved 60 Vbeta and 13 Jbeta primers. The table came from immunoSEQ multiplex PCR; TCRdb's copy has only in-frame clones and leaves some out. This sample's table has about 200,000 clones. The specimen sequenced was PBMCs. This chain joins TRBV4-3 and TRBJ1-1; possible D gene TRBD1, 6 bases. The source is a boy aged 10-17 years in good health and CMV-seronegative. CDR3 bases: TGCGCCAGCAGCCTTGTTACAGGGAAGAACACTGAAGCTTTCTTT. Its protein product is CASSLVTGKNTEAFF.